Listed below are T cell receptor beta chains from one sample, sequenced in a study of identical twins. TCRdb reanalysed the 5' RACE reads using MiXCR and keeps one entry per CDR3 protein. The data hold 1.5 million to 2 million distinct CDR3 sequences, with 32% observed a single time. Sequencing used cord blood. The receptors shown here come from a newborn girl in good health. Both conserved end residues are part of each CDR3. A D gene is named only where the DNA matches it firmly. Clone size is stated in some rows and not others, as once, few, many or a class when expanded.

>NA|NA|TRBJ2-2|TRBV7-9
TGTGCCAGCAGCTTAAGAGGGGTGGACTCAAGCGGGGAGCTGTTTTTT
CASSLRGVDSSGELFF
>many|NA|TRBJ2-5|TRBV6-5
TGTGCCAGCAGTTACGGGGGTCAAGAGACCCAGTACTTC
CASSYGGQETQYF
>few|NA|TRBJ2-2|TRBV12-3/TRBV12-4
TGTGCCAGCGGGCATATGAACACCGGGGAGCTGTTTTTT
CASGHMNTGELFF
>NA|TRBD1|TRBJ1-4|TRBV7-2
TGTGCCAGCAGCTTAAGGAGGGGGCCGATGGAAAAACTGTTTTTT
CASSLRRGPMEKLFF
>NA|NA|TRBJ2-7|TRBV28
TGTGCCAGCAGTTTACAGGGGCGGGACTACGAGCAGTACTTC
CASSLQGRDYEQYF
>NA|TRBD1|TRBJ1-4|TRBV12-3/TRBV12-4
TGTGCCAGCAGTTTATCCCAGACAGGGGAAGGCGAAAAACTGTTTTTT
CASSLSQTGEGEKLFF
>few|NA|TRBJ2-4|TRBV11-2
TGTGCCAGCAGCTTAGATCATCGGCGGGGCCTAGCCAAAAACATTCAGTACTTC
CASSLDHRRGLAKNIQYF
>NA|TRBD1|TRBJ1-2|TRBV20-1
TGCAGTGCCGGAGGCCAGGGGGCGCGAGGCTATGGCTACACCTTC
CSAGGQGARGYGYTF
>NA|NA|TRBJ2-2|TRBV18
TGTGCCAGCTCACCACCGCGTGCCTCGAACACCGGGGAGCTGTTTTTT
CASSPPRASNTGELFF
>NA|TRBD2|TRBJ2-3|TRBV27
TGTGCCAGCAGTTTTGCGGGAGGGCAATCTAGCACAGATACGCGGTATTTT
CASSFAGGQSSTDTRYF
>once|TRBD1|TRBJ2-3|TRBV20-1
TGCAGTGCTAGAGACCCCAGGACAGGGATGACAGATACGCAGTATTTT
CSARDPRTGMTDTQYF
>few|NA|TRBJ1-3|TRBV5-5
TGTGCCAGCAGCTTGGTGGTAGGATCGGCAGGAGGGCTCCCTGGAAACACCATATATTTT
CASSLVVGSAGGLPGNTIYF
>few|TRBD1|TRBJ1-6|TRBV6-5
TGTGCCAGCAGTTACCTTCGGACAGGGAATTCACCCCTCCACTTT
CASSYLRTGNSPLHF
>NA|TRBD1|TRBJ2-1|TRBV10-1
TGCGCCAGCAGTGAGTCCAGGGGGCGATTAAATGAGCAGTTCTTC
CASSESRGRLNEQFF
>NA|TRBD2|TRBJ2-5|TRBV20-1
TGCAGTGCTAGAGGAGGACTAGCGGGGACCTCTACTGTAGAGACCCAGTACTTC
CSARGGLAGTSTVETQYF
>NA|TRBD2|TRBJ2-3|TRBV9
TGTGCCAGCAGCGTAGGGACTAGCGGTCACACAGATACGCAGTATTTT
CASSVGTSGHTDTQYF
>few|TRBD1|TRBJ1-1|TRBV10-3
TGTGCCATACAACAGGGGGCACGGAACACTGAAGCTTTCTTT
CAIQQGARNTEAFF
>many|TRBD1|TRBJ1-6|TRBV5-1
TGCGCCAGCAGCTCGGGACAGTTTAATTCACCCCTCCACTTT
CASSSGQFNSPLHF
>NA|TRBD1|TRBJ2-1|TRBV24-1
TGTGCCACCAGTGATTCCGGACAGGGGAATTGGAATGAGCAGTTCTTC
CATSDSGQGNWNEQFF
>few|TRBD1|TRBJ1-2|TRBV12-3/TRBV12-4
TGTGCCAGCAGTTTGAAACGGACAGGGGGCGGCTACACCTTC
CASSLKRTGGGYTF
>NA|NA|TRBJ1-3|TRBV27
TGTGCCAGCAGTGCCACAGTACTCTCTGGAAACACCATATATTTT
CASSATVLSGNTIYF
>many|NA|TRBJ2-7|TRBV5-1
TGCGCCAGCAGCTCGCCGTCGTTTCGGGGTTACGAGCAGTACTTC
CASSSPSFRGYEQYF
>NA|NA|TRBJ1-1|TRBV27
TGTGCCAGCAGTTTATGGGTCGGCGGGAACACTGAAGCTTTCTTT
CASSLWVGGNTEAFF
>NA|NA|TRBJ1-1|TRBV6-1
TGTGCCAGCAGTTCAAAGGGCCCTGAAGCTTTCTTT
CASSSKGPEAFF
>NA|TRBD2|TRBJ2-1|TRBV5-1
TGCGCCAGCAGCTTGAGAGGGGCTAGCGGGCATAATGAGCAGTTCTTC
CASSLRGASGHNEQFF
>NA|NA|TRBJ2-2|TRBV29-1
TGCAGCGTTGGGGGAACAGGATACACCGGGGAGCTGTTTTTT
CSVGGTGYTGELFF
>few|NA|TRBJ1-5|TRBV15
TGTGCCACCAGCAGCCCAAGGGATTATAGCAATCAGCCCCAGCATTTT
CATSSPRDYSNQPQHF
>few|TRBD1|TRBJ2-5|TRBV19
TGTGCCACCAGTCAGACCACAGGGGTCCAAGAGACCCAGTACTTC
CATSQTTGVQETQYF
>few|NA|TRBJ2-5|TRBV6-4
TGTGCCAGCAGTGAAGGGAGTCTAGCGAACAATGAGCAGTACTTC
CASSEGSLANNEQYF
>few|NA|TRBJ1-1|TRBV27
TGTGCCAGCAGTTTTTGGCCTATACCGCCGATGAACACTGAAGCTTTCTTT
CASSFWPIPPMNTEAFF
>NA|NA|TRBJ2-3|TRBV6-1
TGTGCCAGCAGTGAAGACTGGTCCCCTCAGGGAACAGATACGCAGTATTTT
CASSEDWSPQGTDTQYF
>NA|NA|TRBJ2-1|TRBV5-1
TGCGCCAGCAGCTTGGGTTTTGAGAACGATGAGCAGTTCTTC
CASSLGFENDEQFF
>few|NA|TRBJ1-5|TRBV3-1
TGTGCCAGCTCCACAACCAATCAGCCCCAGCATTTT
CASSTTNQPQHF
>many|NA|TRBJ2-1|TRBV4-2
TGTGCCAGCAGCCATCCCTCACTAGGGGTTGTCTACAATGAGCAGTTCTTC
CASSHPSLGVVYNEQFF
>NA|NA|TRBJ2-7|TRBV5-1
TGCGCCAGCAGCTTAACAGGGAACAGCGAGCAGTACTTC
CASSLTGNSEQYF
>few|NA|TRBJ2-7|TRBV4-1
TGCGCCAGCAGCCAAGATAGGACTACCACCTACGAGCAGTACTTC
CASSQDRTTTYEQYF
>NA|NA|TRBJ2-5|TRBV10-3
TGTGCCATTCTACAGGAGGGTGGAGAGACCCAGTACTTC
CAILQEGGETQYF
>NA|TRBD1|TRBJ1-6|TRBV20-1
TGCAGTGCTGGTCGGCGCAAGGGGGCGAATTCACCCCTCCACTTT
CSAGRRKGANSPLHF
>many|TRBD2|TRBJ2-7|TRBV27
TGTGCCAGCAGTTTATCGTCTAGCGGGAGGGCCTACGAGCAGTACTTC
CASSLSSSGRAYEQYF
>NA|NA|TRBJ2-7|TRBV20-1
TGCAGTGCTAGAGATCGTGGGGGGGCGCAGAACAATGAGCAGTACTTC
CSARDRGGAQNNEQYF
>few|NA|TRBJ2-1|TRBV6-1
TGTGCCAGCAGTGGGATAACTAGTAGTGAGCAGTTCTTC
CASSGITSSEQFF
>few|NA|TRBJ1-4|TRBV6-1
TGTGCCAGCAGAGAGGCAGGAGGGCTGGGGGAAAAACTGTTTTTT
CASREAGGLGEKLFF
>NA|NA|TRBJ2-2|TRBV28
TGTGCCAGCAGTTTACGGGCGGGAACTTTTCCCGGGGAGCTGTTTTTT
CASSLRAGTFPGELFF
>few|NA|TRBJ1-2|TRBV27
TGTGCCAGCAGTTTATCCGTCCAGGGTTATGGCTACACCTTC
CASSLSVQGYGYTF
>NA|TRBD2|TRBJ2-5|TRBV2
TGTGCCAGCAGTGATAATAGCGGGGGGTACAATGAGCAGTACTTC
CASSDNSGGYNEQYF
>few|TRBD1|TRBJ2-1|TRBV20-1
TGCAGTGCTAGAGGTAACAGGGGATACAATGAGCAGTTCTTC
CSARGNRGYNEQFF
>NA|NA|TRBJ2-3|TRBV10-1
TGCGCCAGCAGTGAGTCTCAGGACTGGGGGACAGATACGCAGTATTTT
CASSESQDWGTDTQYF
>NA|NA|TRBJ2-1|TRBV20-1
TGCAGTGCTAGAGTACGGGCTCCCGGATTCAATGAGCAGTTCTTC
CSARVRAPGFNEQFF
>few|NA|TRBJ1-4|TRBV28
TGTGCCAGCAGTTTAATTGGGACAAATGAAAAACTGTTTTTT
CASSLIGTNEKLFF
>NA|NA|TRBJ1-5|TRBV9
TGTGCCAGCAGCGTAGATCAGGGGAGGCAGCCCCAGCATTTT
CASSVDQGRQPQHF
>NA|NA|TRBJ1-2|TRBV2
TGTGCCAGCAGTGTTACCAATGGCTACACCTTC
CASSVTNGYTF
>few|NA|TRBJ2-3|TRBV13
TGTGCCAGCAGCTTAATCCCGGGCTACACAGATACGCAGTATTTT
CASSLIPGYTDTQYF
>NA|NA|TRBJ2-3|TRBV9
TGTGCCAGCAGCCCGGTGCGGGGTGGCACAGATACGCAGTATTTT
CASSPVRGGTDTQYF